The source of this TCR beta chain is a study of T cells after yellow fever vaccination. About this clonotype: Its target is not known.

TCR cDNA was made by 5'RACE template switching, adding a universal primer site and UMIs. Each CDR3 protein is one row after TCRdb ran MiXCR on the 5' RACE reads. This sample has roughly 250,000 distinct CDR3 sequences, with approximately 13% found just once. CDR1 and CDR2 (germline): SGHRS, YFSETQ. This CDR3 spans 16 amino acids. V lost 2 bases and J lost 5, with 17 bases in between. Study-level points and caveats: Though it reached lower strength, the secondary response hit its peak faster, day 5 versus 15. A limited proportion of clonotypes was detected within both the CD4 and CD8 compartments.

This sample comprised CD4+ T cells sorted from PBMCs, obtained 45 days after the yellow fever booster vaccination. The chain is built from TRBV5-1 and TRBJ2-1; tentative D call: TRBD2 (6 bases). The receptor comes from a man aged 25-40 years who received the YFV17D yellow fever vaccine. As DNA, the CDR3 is TGCGCCAGCAGCTTCGGTTACGGGGGAGTTAACAATGAGCAGTTCTTC. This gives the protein CASSFGYGGVNNEQFF.